Each of the 14 T cell receptor beta chains below was sequenced from the same sample in a study of shared clonotypes between healthy human individuals. Generated by immunoSEQ multiplex PCR, the TCRdb table keeps only in-frame clones and is missing some. Seen here are under 650,000 clones, 96% observed once, and the top ten hold under 0.06%. Specimen: naive CD4+ T cells sorted from blood. Noted subset: CD45RA+ positively selected. The receptors stem from a woman in her twenties or thirties in good health.

The chain employs TRBV27 and TRBJ1-1; a weak D match, TRBD1 (5 bases). V lost 5 bases and J lost 6, with 22 bases in between. Looked up from germline, CDR1 is MNHEY and CDR2 is SMNVEV (reference sequence). The CDR3 has 16 residues. CDR3 sequence: CASSAHGARPDSEAFF. The CDR3 nucleotides are TGTGCCAGCAGTGCCCACGGGGCCAGACCGGACTCTGAAGCTTTCTTT.

The chain links TRBV6-5 to TRBJ2-1, with D perhaps matching TRBD1 (5 bases). The CDR3 has 12 residues. Germline-derived CDR1 and CDR2 are MNHEY and SVGAGI. The V gene lost 5 bases and the J gene lost 8 bases, with 10 bases spanning the gap. The CDR3 reads CASSTRDYEQFF. The CDR3 nucleotides are TGTGCCAGCAGTACCAGGGATTATGAGCAGTTCTTC.

The chain recombines TRBV19 with TRBJ2-2; D unclear. There are 14 residues in the CDR3. V was shortened by 6 bases and J by 1 base, with 9 bases between the two germline ends. CDR1 and CDR2 from the germline V gene are LNHDA and SQIVND (reference sequence). The CDR3 bases are TGTGCCAGTAGATTCCCAGGGAACACCGGGGAGCTGTTTTTT. Protein product: CASRFPGNTGELFF.

V is TRBV18 and J is TRBJ2-5; 11 bases are shared with TRBD1. Losses at the gene ends were 2 bases for V and 1 base for J; bases not matched to a gene: 3. Per germline, CDR1 KGHSH and CDR2 LQKENI. The CDR3 sequence is 16 residues long. DNA of the CDR3: TGTGCCAGCTCACCAACCGGGACAGGGGGCCAAGAGACCCAGTACTTC. This encodes CASSPTGTGGQETQYF.

The chain links TRBV6-1 to TRBJ1-1; D might be TRBD1 (5 bases). V was clipped by 1 base and J by 0 bases, with 6 bases between them. The CDR3 loop spans 14 amino acids. Germline V gene data show CDR1 as MNHNS and CDR2 as SASEGT. The DNA for the CDR3 is TGTGCCAGCAGTGAAGAGGGGTTGAACACTGAAGCTTTCTTT. Translated, it gives CASSEEGLNTEAFF.

The chain has TRBV6-6 and TRBJ1-1, with 7 bases identical to TRBD1. The junction had 8 bases not matched to a gene; V was cut back by 2 bases and J by 11 bases. CDR3 length: 13 residues. From germline, CDR1 is MNHNY and CDR2 SVGAGI (reference sequence). CDR3 in DNA: TGTGCCAGCAGTTACCCGACAGGGAGGGACGCTTTCTTT. It translates to CASSYPTGRDAFF.

This chain links TRBV5-1 with TRBJ2-1; 9 positions agree with TRBD2. The germline gives CDR1 SGHRS, CDR2 YFSETQ. The CDR3 is made up of 15 amino acids. Trimming at V came to 4 bases and at J to 7 bases, leaving 9 bases not matched to a gene. Here the CDR3 DNA reads TGCGCCAGCAGCCCGGTAGCGGGAGCCCCAAATGAGCAGTTCTTC. It translates to CASSPVAGAPNEQFF.

V usage is TRBV19 and J usage is TRBJ1-1; no reliable D call. This CDR3 is built from 13 residues. The V gene's germline CDR1 is LNHDA and CDR2 SQIVND (reference sequence). V dropped 5 bases and J dropped 0 bases, with 7 bases sitting between them. CDR3 region: CASSLVVNTEAFF. The CDR3 DNA follows: TGTGCCAGTAGTCTCGTGGTGAACACTGAAGCTTTCTTT.

The sample holds one count of this clone. The CDR3 nucleotides are TGTGCCAGCAGCCCCTACCGGGTGAACACTGAAGCTTTCTTT. Translation: CASSPYRVNTEAFF. The rearrangement links TRBV5-4 to TRBJ1-1; D gene uncertain. This CDR3 has 14 amino acids. V was trimmed by 4 bases and J by 0 bases, leaving 10 bases between them. CDR1 and CDR2 from the germline V gene are SGHNT and YYREEE (reference sequence).

J is TRBJ2-1 and V is TRBV28; D perhaps matches TRBD2 (6 bases). Germline V lookup: CDR1 MDHEN, CDR2 SYDVKM. V gave up 5 bases and J gave up 3 bases, with 20 bases separating them. The CDR3 extends over 17 amino acids. The CDR3 DNA reads TGTGCCAGCAGTATCCCACTGCTAGCGAGTAACTACAATGAGCAGTTCTTC. Encoded protein: CASSIPLLASNYNEQFF.

This chain links TRBV27 with TRBJ2-1; 9 bases line up with TRBD2. The CDR3 contains 14 residues. Germline CDR1 and CDR2: MNHEY and SMNVEV (reference sequence). With 11 bases clipped from V and 8 bases from J, the junction kept 13 bases outside the gene matches. The CDR3 loop is CAGRWSGRFDEQFF. The CDR3 DNA is TGTGCCGGGCGTTGGAGCGGGAGGTTCGATGAGCAGTTCTTC.

The V gene is TRBV5-5, the J gene TRBJ2-3; 7 bases agree with TRBD1. Per germline, CDR1 SGHKS and CDR2 YYEKEE (reference sequence). Losses at the gene ends were 4 bases for V and 4 bases for J; bases not matched to a gene: 9. CDR3 size: 15 residues. CDR3 loop: CASSPPRGQADTQYF. The CDR3 DNA reads as TGTGCCAGCAGCCCACCTAGGGGGCAGGCAGATACGCAGTATTTT. The full variable domain, completed using reference TRBV5-5 and TRBJ2-3, is DAGVTQSPTHLIKTRGQQVTLRCSPISGHKSVSWYQQVLGQGPQFIFQYYEKEERGRGNFPDRFSARQFPNYSSELNVNALLLGDSALYLCASSPPRGQADTQYFGPGTRLTVL.

The CDR3 loop is CSVDRQAPYGYTF. DNA of the CDR3: TGCAGCGTTGACAGACAGGCGCCCTATGGCTACACCTTC. The chain links TRBV29-1 to TRBJ1-2; perhaps TRBD1 as D (6 bases). Looked up from germline, CDR1 is SQVTM and CDR2 is ANQGSEA. This CDR3 contains 13 residues. V was clipped by 3 bases and J by 4 bases, with 12 bases between them.

The chain links TRBV18 to TRBJ2-1; D is possibly TRBD1 (5 bases). CDR1 and CDR2 (germline): KGHSH, LQKENI. V shed 2 bases and J shed 12 bases, with 20 bases lying between them. The CDR3 runs 15 residues. DNA of the CDR3: TGTGCCAGCTCACCAGGGATGGGGCCACAATGGGGGCAGTTCTTC. As protein: CASSPGMGPQWGQFF.